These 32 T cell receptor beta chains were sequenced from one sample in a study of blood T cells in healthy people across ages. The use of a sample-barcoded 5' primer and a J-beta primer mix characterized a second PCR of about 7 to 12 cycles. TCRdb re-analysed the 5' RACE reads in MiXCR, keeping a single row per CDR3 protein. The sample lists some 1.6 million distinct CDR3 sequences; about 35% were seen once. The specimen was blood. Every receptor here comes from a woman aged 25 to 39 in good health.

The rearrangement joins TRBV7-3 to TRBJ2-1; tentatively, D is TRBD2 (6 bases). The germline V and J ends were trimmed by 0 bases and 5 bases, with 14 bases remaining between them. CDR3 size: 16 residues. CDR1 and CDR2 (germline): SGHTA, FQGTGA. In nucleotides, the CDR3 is TGTGCCAGCAGCTTAACCTGGAATAGCGGAAACAATGAGCAGTTCTTC. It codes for CASSLTWNSGNNEQFF.

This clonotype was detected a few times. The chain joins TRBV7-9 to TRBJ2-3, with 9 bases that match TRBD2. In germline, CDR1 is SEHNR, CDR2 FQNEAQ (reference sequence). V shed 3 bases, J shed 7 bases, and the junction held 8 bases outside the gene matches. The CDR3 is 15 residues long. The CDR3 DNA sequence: TGTGCCAGCAGCTTTCTCAGCGGGGGGCCGCATACGCAGTATTTT. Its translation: CASSFLSGGPHTQYF.

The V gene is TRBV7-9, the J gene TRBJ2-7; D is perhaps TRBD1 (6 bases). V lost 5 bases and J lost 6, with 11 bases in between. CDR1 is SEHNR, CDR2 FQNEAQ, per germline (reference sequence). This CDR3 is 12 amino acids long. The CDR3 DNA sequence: TGTGCCAGCAGCCTACAACAGGGCGAGCAGTACTTC. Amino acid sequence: CASSLQQGEQYF. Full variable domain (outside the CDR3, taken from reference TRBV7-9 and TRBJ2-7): DTGVSQNPRHKITKRGQNVTFRCDPISEHNRLYWYRQTLGQGPEFLTYFQNEAQLEKSRLLSDRFSAERPKGSFSTLEIQRTEQGDSAMYLCASSLQQGEQYFGPGTRLTVT.

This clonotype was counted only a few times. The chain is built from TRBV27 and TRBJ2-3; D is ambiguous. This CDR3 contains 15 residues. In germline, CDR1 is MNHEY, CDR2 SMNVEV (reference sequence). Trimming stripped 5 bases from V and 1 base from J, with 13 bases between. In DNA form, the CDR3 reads TGTGCCAGCAGTCCCCAAATGGCGGGCACAGATACGCAGTATTTT. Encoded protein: CASSPQMAGTDTQYF.

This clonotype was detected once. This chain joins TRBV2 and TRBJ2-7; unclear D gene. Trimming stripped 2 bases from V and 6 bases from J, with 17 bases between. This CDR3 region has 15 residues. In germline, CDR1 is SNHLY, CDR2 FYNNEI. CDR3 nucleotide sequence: TGTGCCAGCAGTGAACTGGTGATTAAGGGCTCCGAGCAGTACTTC. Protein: CASSELVIKGSEQYF.

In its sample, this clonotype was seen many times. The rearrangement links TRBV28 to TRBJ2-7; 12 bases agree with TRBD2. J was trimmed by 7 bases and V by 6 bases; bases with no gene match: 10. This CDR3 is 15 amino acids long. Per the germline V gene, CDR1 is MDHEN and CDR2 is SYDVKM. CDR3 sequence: CASSHPTSGRREQYF. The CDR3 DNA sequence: TGTGCCAGCAGCCATCCGACTAGCGGGAGAAGGGAGCAGTACTTC.

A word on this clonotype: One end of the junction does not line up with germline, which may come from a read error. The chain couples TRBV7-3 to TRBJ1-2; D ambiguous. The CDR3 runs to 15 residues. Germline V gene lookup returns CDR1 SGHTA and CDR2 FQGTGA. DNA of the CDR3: TGTGCCAGCAGCTTAAGGGCGACAAGGAACTATGGCTGCACCTTC. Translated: CASSLRATRNYGCTF. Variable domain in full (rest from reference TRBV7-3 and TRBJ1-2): GAGVSQTPSNKVTEKGKYVELRCDPISGHTALYWYRQSLGQGPEFLIYFQGTGAADDSGLPNDRFFAVRPEGSVSTLKIQRTERGDSAVYLCASSLRATRNYGCTFGSGTRLTVV.

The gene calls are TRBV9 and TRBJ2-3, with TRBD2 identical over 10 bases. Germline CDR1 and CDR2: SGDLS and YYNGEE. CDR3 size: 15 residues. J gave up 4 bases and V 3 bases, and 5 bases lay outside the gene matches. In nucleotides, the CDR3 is TGTGCCAGCAGCGCTTCCGGGACTAGCGCAGATACGCAGTATTTT. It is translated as CASSASGTSADTQYF. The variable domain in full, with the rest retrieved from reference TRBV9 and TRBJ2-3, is DSGVTQTPKHLITATGQRVTLRCSPRSGDLSVYWYQQSLDQGLQFLIQYYNGEERAKGNILERFSAQQFPDLHSELNLSSLELGDSALYFCASSASGTSADTQYFGPGTRLTVL.

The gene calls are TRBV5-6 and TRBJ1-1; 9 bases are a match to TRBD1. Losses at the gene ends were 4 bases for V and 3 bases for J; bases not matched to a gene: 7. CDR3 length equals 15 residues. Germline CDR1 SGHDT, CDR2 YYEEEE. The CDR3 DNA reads TGTGCCAGCAGCCCCGGGACAGGGTCTGACACTGAAGCTTTCTTT. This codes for CASSPGTGSDTEAFF.

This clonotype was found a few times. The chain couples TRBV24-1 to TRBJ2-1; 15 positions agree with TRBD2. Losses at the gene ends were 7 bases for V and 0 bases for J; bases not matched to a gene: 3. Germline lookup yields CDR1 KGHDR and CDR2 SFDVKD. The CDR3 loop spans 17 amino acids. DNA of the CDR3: TGTGCCACCAGCGGGACTAGCGGGAGGAGCTCCTACAATGAGCAGTTCTTC. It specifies CATSGTSGRSSYNEQFF.

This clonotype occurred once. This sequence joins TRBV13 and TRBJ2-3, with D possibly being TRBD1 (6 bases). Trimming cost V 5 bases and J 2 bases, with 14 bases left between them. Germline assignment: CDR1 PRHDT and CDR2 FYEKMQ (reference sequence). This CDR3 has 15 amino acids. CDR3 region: CASSPARDITDTQYF. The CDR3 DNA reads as TGTGCCAGCAGCCCCGCCCGGGACATCACAGATACGCAGTATTTT.

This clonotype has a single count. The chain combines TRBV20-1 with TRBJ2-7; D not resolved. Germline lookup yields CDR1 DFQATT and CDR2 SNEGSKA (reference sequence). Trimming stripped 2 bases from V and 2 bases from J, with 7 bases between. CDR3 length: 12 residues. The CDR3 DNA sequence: TGCAGTGCTAGACAGACTGCCTACGAGCAGTACTTC. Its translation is CSARQTAYEQYF.

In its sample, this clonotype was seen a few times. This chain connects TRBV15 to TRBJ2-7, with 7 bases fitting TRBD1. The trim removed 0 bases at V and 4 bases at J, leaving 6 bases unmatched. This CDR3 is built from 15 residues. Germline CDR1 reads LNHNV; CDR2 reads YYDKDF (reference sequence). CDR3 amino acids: CATSRDFDRVYEQYF. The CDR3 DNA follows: TGTGCCACCAGCAGAGATTTTGACAGGGTTTACGAGCAGTACTTC.

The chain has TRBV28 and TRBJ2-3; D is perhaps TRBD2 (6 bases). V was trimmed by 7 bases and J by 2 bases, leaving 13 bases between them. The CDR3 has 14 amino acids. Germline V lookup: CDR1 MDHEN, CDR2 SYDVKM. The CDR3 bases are TGTGCCAGCAACCGGGACTCCTACACAGATACGCAGTATTTT. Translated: CASNRDSYTDTQYF. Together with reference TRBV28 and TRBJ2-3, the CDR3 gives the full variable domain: DVKVTQSSRYLVKRTGEKVFLECVQDMDHENMFWYRQDPGLGLRLIYFSYDVKMKEKGDIPEGYSVSREKKERFSLILESASTNQTSMYLCASNRDSYTDTQYFGPGTRLTVL.

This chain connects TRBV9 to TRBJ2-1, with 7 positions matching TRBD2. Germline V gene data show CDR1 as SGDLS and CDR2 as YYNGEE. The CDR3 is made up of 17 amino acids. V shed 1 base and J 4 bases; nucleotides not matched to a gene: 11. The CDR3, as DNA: TGTGCCAGCAGCGTAAAAGGGCGGGAGCCGCGGTACAATGAGCAGTTCTTC. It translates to CASSVKGREPRYNEQFF.

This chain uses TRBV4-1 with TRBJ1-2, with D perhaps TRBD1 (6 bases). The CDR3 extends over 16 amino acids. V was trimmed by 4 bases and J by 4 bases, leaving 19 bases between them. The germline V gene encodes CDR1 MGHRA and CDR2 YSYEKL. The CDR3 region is CASSLDGGGPTYGYTF. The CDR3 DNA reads TGCGCCAGCAGCCTCGACGGGGGGGGCCCCACCTATGGCTACACCTTC.

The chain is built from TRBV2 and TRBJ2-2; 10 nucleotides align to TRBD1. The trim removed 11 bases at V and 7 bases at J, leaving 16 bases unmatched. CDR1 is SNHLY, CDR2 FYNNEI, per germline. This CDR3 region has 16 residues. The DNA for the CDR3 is TGTGCCGCAAGGCCGGGACAGGGGTTTTTTGGCGGGGAGCTGTTTTTT. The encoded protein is CAARPGQGFFGGELFF.

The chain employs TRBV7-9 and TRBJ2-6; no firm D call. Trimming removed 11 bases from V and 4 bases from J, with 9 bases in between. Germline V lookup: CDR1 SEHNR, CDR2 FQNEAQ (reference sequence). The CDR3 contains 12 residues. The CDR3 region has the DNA TGTGCCTCTTTTTCCGGGGCCAACGTCCTGACTTTC. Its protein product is CASFSGANVLTF.

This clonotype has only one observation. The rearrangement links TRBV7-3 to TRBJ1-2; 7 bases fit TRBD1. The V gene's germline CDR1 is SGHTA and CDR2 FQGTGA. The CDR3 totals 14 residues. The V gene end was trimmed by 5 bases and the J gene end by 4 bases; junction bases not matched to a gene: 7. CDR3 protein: CASSPGTDPYGYTF. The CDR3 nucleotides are TGTGCCAGCAGCCCCGGGACAGACCCCTATGGCTACACCTTC.

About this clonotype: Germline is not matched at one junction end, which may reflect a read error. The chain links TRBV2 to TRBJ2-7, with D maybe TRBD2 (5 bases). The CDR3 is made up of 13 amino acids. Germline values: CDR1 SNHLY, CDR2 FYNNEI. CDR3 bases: TGTGCCGGCAGTGAAGCCGGGGTCCACGAGCAGTACTTC. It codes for CAGSEAGVHEQYF.

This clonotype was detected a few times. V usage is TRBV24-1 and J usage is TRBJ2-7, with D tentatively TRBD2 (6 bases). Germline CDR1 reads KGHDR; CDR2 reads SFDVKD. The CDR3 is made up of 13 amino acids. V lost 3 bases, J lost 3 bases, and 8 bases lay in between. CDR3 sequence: CATSDGGDYEQYF. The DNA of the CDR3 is TGTGCCACCAGTGATGGCGGGGACTACGAGCAGTACTTC.

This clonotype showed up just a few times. The CDR3 here is CASSPEGHLRDEQFF. CDR3 DNA: TGTGCCAGCAGCCCAGAGGGACACCTTAGAGATGAGCAGTTCTTC. This chain connects TRBV13 to TRBJ2-1; D is possibly TRBD1 (6 bases). CDR1 and CDR2 from the germline V gene are PRHDT and FYEKMQ (reference sequence). Trimming stripped 5 bases from V and 8 bases from J, with 19 bases between. CDR3 length equals 15 residues.

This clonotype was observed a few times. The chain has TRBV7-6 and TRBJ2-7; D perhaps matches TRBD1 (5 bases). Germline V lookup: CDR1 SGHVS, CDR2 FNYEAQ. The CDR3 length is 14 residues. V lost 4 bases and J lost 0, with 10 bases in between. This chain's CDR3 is CASSSDSYSYEQYF. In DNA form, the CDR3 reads TGTGCCAGCAGCTCCGACAGCTACTCCTACGAGCAGTACTTC.

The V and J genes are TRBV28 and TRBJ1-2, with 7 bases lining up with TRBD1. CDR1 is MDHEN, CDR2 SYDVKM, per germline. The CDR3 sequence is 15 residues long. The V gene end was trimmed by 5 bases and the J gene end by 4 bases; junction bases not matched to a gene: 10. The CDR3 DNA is TGTGCCAGCAGTATAGGGACAGCCCTTGGCTATGGCTACACCTTC. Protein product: CASSIGTALGYGYTF.

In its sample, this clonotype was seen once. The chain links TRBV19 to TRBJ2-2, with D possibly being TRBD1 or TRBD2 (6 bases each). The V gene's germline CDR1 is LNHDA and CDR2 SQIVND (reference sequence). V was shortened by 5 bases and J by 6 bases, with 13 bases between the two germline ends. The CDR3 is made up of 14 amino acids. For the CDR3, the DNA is TGTGCCAGTAGTGGCCGGGGGCTGGCCGGGGAGCTGTTTTTT. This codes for CASSGRGLAGELFF.

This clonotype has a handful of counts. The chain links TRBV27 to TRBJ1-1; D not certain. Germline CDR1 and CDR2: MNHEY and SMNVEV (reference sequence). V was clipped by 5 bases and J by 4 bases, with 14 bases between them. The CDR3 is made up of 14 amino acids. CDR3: CASSRHGGSTEAFF. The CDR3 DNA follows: TGTGCCAGCAGTCGACATGGAGGGAGCACTGAAGCTTTCTTT.

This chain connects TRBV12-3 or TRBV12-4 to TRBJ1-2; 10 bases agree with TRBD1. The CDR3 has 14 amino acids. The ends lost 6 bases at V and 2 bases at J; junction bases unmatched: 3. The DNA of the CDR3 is TGTGCCAGCAGGGGGACAGGGGTGAACTATGGCTACACCTTC. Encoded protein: CASRGTGVNYGYTF.

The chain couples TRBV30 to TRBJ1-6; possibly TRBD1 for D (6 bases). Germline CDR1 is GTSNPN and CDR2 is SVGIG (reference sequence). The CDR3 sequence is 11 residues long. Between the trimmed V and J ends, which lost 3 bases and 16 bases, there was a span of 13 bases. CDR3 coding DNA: TGTGCCTGGAGACGACAGGCAGCGCTCCACTTT. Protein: CAWRRQAALHF.

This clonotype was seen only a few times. The CDR3 protein is CASKRWNSPLHF. CDR3 coding DNA: TGTGCCAGCAAAAGATGGAATTCACCCCTCCACTTT. This chain links TRBV25-1 with TRBJ1-6, with D hard to call. The CDR3 sequence is 12 residues long. CDR1 and CDR2 (germline): MGHDK, SYGVNS. Trimming shortened V by 7 bases and J by 7 bases, and 8 bases separated the two germline ends.

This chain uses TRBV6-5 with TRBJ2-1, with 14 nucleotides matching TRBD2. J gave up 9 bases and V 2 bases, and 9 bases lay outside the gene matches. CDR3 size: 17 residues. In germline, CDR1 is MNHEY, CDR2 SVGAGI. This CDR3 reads CASSYHRTSGGPSEQFF. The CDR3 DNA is TGTGCCAGCAGTTACCACCGGACTAGCGGGGGGCCCAGTGAGCAGTTCTTC.

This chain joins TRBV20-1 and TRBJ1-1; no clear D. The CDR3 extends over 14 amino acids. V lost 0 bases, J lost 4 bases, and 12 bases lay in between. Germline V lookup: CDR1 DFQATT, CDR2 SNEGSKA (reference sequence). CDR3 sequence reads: CSARDSGLSTEAFF. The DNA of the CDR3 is TGCAGTGCTAGAGATTCCGGACTCAGCACTGAAGCTTTCTTT.

CDR3 sequence reads: CASSLWTGDGYTF. The CDR3 bases are TGTGCCAGCAGTCTCTGGACAGGGGATGGCTACACCTTC. The genes are TRBV2 and TRBJ1-2; 9 nucleotides line up with TRBD1. This CDR3 has 13 amino acids. Losses at the gene ends were 5 bases for V and 6 bases for J; bases not matched to a gene: 4. The germline CDR1 and CDR2 sequences are SNHLY and FYNNEI.